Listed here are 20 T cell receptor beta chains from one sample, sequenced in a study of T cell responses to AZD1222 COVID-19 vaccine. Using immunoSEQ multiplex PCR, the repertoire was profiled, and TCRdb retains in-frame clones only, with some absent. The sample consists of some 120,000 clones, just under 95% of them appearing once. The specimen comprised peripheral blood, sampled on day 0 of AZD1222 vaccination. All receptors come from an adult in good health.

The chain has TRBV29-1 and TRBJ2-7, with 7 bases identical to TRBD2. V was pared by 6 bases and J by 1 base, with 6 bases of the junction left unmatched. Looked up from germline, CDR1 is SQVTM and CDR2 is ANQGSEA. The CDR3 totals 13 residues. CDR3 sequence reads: CSVGGRVSYEQYF. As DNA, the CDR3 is TGCAGCGTCGGGGGGAGGGTTTCCTACGAGCAGTACTTC.

CDR3 nucleotides: TGTGCCAGTTGGGATGGTGCTAATGAAAAACTGTTTTTT. It yields the protein CASWDGANEKLFF. V usage is TRBV28 and J usage is TRBJ1-4; D is ambiguous. Trimming stripped 9 bases from V and 3 bases from J, with 11 bases between. Germline V gene lookup returns CDR1 MDHEN and CDR2 SYDVKM. The CDR3 is 13 amino acids.

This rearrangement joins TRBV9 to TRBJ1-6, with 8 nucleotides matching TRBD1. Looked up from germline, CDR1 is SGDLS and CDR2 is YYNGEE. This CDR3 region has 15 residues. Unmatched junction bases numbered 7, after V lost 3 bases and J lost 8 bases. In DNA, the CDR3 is TGTGCCAGCAGCGCTTCCGGGACAGGATATTCACCCCTCCACTTT. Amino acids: CASSASGTGYSPLHF. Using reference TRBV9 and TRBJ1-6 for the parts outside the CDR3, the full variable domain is DSGVTQTPKHLITATGQRVTLRCSPRSGDLSVYWYQQSLDQGLQFLIQYYNGEERAKGNILERFSAQQFPDLHSELNLSSLELGDSALYFCASSASGTGYSPLHFGNGTRLTVT.

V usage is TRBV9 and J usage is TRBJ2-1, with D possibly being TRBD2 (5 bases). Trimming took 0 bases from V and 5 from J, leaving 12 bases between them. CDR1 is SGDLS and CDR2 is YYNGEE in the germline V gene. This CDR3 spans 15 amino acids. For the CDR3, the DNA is TGTGCCAGCAGCGTAGACGGGGTGACCCACAATGAGCAGTTCTTC. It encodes CASSVDGVTHNEQFF.

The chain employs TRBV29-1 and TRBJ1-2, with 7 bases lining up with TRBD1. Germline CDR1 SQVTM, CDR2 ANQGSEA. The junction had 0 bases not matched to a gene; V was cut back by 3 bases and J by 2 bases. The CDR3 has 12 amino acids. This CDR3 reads CSVEGQNYGYTF. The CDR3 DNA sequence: TGCAGCGTTGAGGGACAGAACTATGGCTACACCTTC.

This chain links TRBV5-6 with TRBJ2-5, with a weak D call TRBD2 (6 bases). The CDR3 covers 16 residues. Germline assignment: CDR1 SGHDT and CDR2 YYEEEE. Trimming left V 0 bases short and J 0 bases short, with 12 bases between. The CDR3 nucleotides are TGTGCCAGCAGCTTGGCCTTGTGGGGGGACCAAGAGACCCAGTACTTC. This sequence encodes CASSLALWGDQETQYF.

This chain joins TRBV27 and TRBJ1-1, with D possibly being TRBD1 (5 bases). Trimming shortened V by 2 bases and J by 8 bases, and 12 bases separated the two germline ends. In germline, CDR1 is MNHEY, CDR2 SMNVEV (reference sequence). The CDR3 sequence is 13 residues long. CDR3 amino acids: CASSLRAGKEAFF. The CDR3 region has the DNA TGTGCCAGCAGTTTAAGGGCAGGGAAGGAAGCTTTCTTT.

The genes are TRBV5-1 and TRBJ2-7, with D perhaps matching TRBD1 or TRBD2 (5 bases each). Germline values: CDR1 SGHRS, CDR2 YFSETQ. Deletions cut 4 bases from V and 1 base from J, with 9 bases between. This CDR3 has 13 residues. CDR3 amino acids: CASSPGPSYEQYF. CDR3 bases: TGCGCCAGCAGCCCGGGACCTTCCTACGAGCAGTACTTC.

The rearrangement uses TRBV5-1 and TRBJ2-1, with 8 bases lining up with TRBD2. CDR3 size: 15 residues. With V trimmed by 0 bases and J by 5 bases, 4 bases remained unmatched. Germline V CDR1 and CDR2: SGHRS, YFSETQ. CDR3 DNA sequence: TGCGCCAGCAGCTTGGAGGGGACTAGGGACAATGAGCAGTTCTTC. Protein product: CASSLEGTRDNEQFF. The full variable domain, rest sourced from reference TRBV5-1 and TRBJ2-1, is KAGVTQTPRYLIKTRGQQVTLSCSPISGHRSVSWYQQTPGQGLQFLFEYFSETQRNKGNFPGRFSGRQFSNSRSEMNVSTLELGDSALYLCASSLEGTRDNEQFFGPGTRLTVL.

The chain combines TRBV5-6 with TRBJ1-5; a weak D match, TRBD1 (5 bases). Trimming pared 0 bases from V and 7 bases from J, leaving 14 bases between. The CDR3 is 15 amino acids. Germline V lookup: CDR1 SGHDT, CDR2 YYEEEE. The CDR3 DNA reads TGTGCCAGCAGCTTGGCGGCCAGGGTCGGGCAGCCCCAGCATTTT. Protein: CASSLAARVGQPQHF.

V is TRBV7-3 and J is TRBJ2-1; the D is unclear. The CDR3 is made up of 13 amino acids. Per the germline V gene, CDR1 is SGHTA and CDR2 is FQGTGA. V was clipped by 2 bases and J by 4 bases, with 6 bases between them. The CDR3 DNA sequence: TGTGCCAGCAGCTTACGTGGGTACAATGAGCAGTTCTTC. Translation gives CASSLRGYNEQFF.

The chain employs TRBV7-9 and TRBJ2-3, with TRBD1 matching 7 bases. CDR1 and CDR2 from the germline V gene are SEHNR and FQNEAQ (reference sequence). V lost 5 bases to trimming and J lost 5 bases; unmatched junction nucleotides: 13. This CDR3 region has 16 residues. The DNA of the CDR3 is TGTGCCAGCAGCCCGCGACAGGGCGCGCGGCAAGATACGCAGTATTTT. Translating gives CASSPRQGARQDTQYF.

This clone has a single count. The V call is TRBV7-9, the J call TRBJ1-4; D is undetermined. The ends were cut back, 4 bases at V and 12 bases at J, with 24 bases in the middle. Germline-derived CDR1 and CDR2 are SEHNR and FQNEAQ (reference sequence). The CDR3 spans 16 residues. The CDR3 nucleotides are TGTGCCAGCAGCTCCTTGACGGGCCAACCCTCCATTCAACTGTTTTTT. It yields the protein CASSSLTGQPSIQLFF.

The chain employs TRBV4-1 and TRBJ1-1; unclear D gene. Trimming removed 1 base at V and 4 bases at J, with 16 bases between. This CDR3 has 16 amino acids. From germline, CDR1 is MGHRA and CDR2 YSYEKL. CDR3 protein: CASSQVVEVGGTEAFF. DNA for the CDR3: TGCGCCAGCAGCCAAGTAGTTGAGGTTGGAGGCACTGAAGCTTTCTTT.

CDR3 sequence reads: CASSSDFMNTEAFF. The CDR3, as DNA: TGTGCCAGCAGTTCGGACTTCATGAACACTGAAGCTTTCTTT. The rearrangement joins TRBV28 to TRBJ1-1; no reliable D call. The V gene lost 4 bases and the J gene lost 0 bases, with 9 bases spanning the gap. This CDR3 has 14 amino acids. From germline, CDR1 is MDHEN and CDR2 SYDVKM. The whole variable domain, filled in from reference TRBV28 and TRBJ1-1, reads DVKVTQSSRYLVKRTGEKVFLECVQDMDHENMFWYRQDPGLGLRLIYFSYDVKMKEKGDIPEGYSVSREKKERFSLILESASTNQTSMYLCASSSDFMNTEAFFGQGTRLTVV.

The CDR3: CASSFNRADTIYF. CDR3 nucleotide sequence: TGTGCCAGCAGCTTTAACAGGGCAGACACCATATATTTT. This chain links TRBV7-8 with TRBJ1-3, with TRBD1 as a possible D gene (6 bases). Germline V gene data show CDR1 as SGHVS and CDR2 as FQNEAQ. The CDR3 has 13 residues. The V and J ends lost 3 bases and 8 bases respectively, with 11 bases between them.

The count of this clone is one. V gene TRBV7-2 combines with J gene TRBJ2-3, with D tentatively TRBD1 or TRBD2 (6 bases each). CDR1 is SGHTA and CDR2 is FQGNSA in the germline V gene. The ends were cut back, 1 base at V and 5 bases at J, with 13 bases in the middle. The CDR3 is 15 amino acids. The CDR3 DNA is TGTGCCAGCAGCTTAGTAACGGGGGCTTTAGATACGCAGTATTTT. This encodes CASSLVTGALDTQYF. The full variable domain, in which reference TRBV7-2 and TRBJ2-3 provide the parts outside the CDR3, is GAGVSQSPSNKVTEKGKDVELRCDPISGHTALYWYRQSLGQGLEFLIYFQGNSAPDKSGLPSDRFSAERTGGSVSTLTIQRTQQEDSAVYLCASSLVTGALDTQYFGPGTRLTVL.

CDR3 in amino acids: CASRGVAAWGETQYF. CDR3 in DNA: TGCGCCAGCAGAGGGGTGGCGGCATGGGGAGAGACCCAGTACTTC. The rearrangement uses TRBV5-1 and TRBJ2-5, with D perhaps TRBD1 (5 bases). The V end lost 5 bases, the J end lost 4 bases, and 18 bases lay between the germline ends. Germline values: CDR1 SGHRS, CDR2 YFSETQ. The CDR3 loop spans 15 amino acids.

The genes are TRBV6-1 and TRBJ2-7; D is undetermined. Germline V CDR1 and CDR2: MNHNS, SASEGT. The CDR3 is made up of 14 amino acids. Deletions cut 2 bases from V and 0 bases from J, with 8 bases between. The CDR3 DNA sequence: TGTGCCAGCAGTGAAAGGGTCGACTCCTACGAGCAGTACTTC. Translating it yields CASSERVDSYEQYF.

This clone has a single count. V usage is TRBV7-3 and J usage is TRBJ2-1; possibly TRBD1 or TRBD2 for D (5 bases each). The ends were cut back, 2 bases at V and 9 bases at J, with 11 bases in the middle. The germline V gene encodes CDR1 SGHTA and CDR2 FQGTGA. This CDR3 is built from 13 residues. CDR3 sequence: CASSLERDGEQFF. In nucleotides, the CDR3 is TGTGCCAGCAGCTTAGAACGGGACGGTGAGCAGTTCTTC.